The 26 T cell receptor beta chains below all came from one sample that was sequenced in a study of cytomegalovirus exposure and HLA in healthy donors. The study ran its PCR with 60 Vbeta and 13 Jbeta primers. Sequencing was performed with immunoSEQ multiplex PCR; in TCRdb, only in-frame clones are kept and a portion is missing. This sample has 64,000 or so clones, with over 60% found just once. Sample: PBMCs. These TCRs come from a man aged 40-55 years in good health and CMV-seropositive.

This clone appeared once. The J gene is TRBJ1-1, the V gene TRBV2; perhaps TRBD1 as D (5 bases). V lost 7 bases and J lost 4, with 19 bases in between. CDR1 and CDR2 (germline): SNHLY, FYNNEI. The CDR3 spans 15 residues. CDR3 sequence (DNA): TGTGCCAGCACCCCGCTGGACACCTTGAGCACTGAAGCTTTCTTT. This codes for CASTPLDTLSTEAFF.

CDR3 sequence: CAWGNNEQFF. Written as DNA, the CDR3 is TGTGCCTGGGGCAACAATGAGCAGTTCTTC. J is TRBJ2-1 and V is TRBV30; D is unclear. The V gene lost 5 bases and the J gene lost 5 bases, with 4 bases spanning the gap. This CDR3 has 10 residues. Per germline, CDR1 GTSNPN and CDR2 SVGIG (reference sequence).

The chain uses TRBV29-1 and TRBJ2-2; D uncertain. Trimming took 5 bases from V and 0 from J, leaving 10 bases between them. The CDR3 length is 14 residues. Germline assignment: CDR1 SQVTM and CDR2 ANQGSEA. Here the CDR3 reads CSVTASANTGELFF. Written as DNA, the CDR3 is TGCAGCGTTACAGCCAGTGCGAACACCGGGGAGCTGTTTTTT.

There are a few counts of this clone. V and J are TRBV7-2 and TRBJ1-4, with a tentative D call TRBD1 (5 bases). This CDR3 has 16 amino acids. Looked up from germline, CDR1 is SGHTA and CDR2 is FQGNSA. Between the trimmed V and J ends, which lost 5 bases and 2 bases, there was a span of 15 bases. The CDR3 protein is CASSPAGRLTNEKLFF. CDR3 DNA sequence: TGTGCCAGCAGCCCCGCAGGGAGGTTGACTAATGAAAAACTGTTTTTT. Together with reference TRBV7-2 and TRBJ1-4, the CDR3 gives the full variable domain: GAGVSQSPSNKVTEKGKDVELRCDPISGHTALYWYRQSLGQGLEFLIYFQGNSAPDKSGLPSDRFSAERTGGSVSTLTIQRTQQEDSAVYLCASSPAGRLTNEKLFFGSGTQLSVL.

This chain joins TRBV6-5 and TRBJ2-1; D possibly corresponds to TRBD1 (5 bases). CDR3 size: 16 residues. CDR1 and CDR2 (germline): MNHEY, SVGAGI. V lost 0 bases to trimming and J lost 4 bases, with 13 bases between them. The DNA for the CDR3 is TGTGCCAGCAGTTACTCTGGGGCCCCCGGATACAATGAGCAGTTCTTC. Amino acid sequence: CASSYSGAPGYNEQFF.

The chain couples TRBV7-2 to TRBJ1-2, with D perhaps matching TRBD1 (6 bases). Trimming stripped 6 bases from V and 2 bases from J, with 10 bases between. Germline assignment: CDR1 SGHTA and CDR2 FQGNSA. The CDR3 extends over 13 amino acids. The CDR3 sequence is CASSLGQNYGYTF. The CDR3 coding sequence is TGTGCCAGCAGTCTAGGACAGAACTATGGCTACACCTTC.

V is TRBV19 and J is TRBJ1-2; D may be TRBD1 (5 bases). Germline V lookup: CDR1 LNHDA, CDR2 SQIVND (reference sequence). Trimming removed 6 bases at V and 6 bases at J, with 11 bases between. This CDR3 comprises 12 residues. The CDR3, as DNA: TGTGCCAGTAGCCAGCTAGGGGATGGCTACACCTTC. Translating gives CASSQLGDGYTF.

The V and J genes are TRBV30 and TRBJ1-6; D is ambiguous. Per germline, CDR1 GTSNPN and CDR2 SVGIG (reference sequence). The CDR3 loop spans 12 amino acids. V dropped 6 bases and J dropped 10 bases, with 13 bases sitting between them. In nucleotides, the CDR3 is TGTGCCTGCTCCTTAGGAGGATCACCCCTCCACTTT. It is translated as CACSLGGSPLHF.

This clone was observed at least ten times. The chain combines TRBV5-8 with TRBJ2-1; 7 bases align to TRBD2. The germline gives CDR1 SGHTS, CDR2 YDEGEE. The CDR3 has 14 residues. Trimming took 1 base from V and 8 from J; bases not matched to a gene: 6. The CDR3 DNA reads as TGTGCCAGCAGCTTGTGGTTGACTAGCTATGAGCAGTTCTTC. Translated: CASSLWLTSYEQFF.

The genes are TRBV15 and TRBJ1-4; D is unclear. The CDR3 totals 16 residues. Germline V gives CDR1 LNHNV, CDR2 YYDKDF (reference sequence). V was trimmed by 7 bases and J by 0 bases, leaving 15 bases between them. CDR3 in DNA: TGTGCCACCAAGGCGGAAATCCGTCCAACTAATGAAAAACTGTTTTTT. Translated, it gives CATKAEIRPTNEKLFF.

In this sample, this clone turned up a few times. This sequence joins TRBV11-2 and TRBJ1-5, with D hard to call. CDR1 is SGHAT and CDR2 is FQNNGV in the germline V gene. The V end was cut by 8 bases, the J end by 3 bases, with 11 bases between. CDR3 size: 13 residues. The CDR3 reads CASGVGLNQPQHF. CDR3 in DNA: TGTGCCAGCGGCGTGGGCCTCAATCAGCCCCAGCATTTT.

The chain couples TRBV10-3 to TRBJ1-3; 7 nucleotides match TRBD1. Germline CDR1 and CDR2: ENHRY and SYGVKD. The CDR3 is 16 residues long. V lost 8 bases to trimming and J lost 0 bases; unmatched junction nucleotides: 10. The DNA of the CDR3 is TGTGCCATCGGGAGAGGGGGCGCACCCTCTGGAAACACCATATATTTT. Its translation: CAIGRGGAPSGNTIYF.

The chain combines TRBV2 with TRBJ1-5; 10 bases match TRBD1. The germline CDR1 and CDR2 sequences are SNHLY and FYNNEI. This CDR3 spans 14 amino acids. V trimming: 6 bases; J trimming: 7 bases; junction bases outside the gene matches: 6. The CDR3 reads CASRKTGGYQPQHF. Here the CDR3 DNA reads TGTGCCAGCAGGAAGACAGGGGGCTACCAGCCCCAGCATTTT.

The count of this clone is one. The genes are TRBV7-2 and TRBJ2-3; tentatively, D is TRBD1 (6 bases). V was trimmed by 5 bases and J by 3 bases, leaving 15 bases between them. The V gene's germline CDR1 is SGHTA and CDR2 FQGNSA. The CDR3 contains 15 residues. The CDR3 sequence is CASSISRDTTDTQYF. The CDR3, as DNA: TGTGCCAGCAGCATAAGCCGGGACACTACAGATACGCAGTATTTT.

This clone was seen a few times. The rearrangement joins TRBV7-9 to TRBJ2-5, with D maybe TRBD1 (7 bases). The ends were cut back, 4 bases at V and 11 bases at J, with 17 bases in the middle. Germline-derived CDR1 and CDR2 are SEHNR and FQNEAQ (reference sequence). The CDR3 consists of 13 residues. CDR3: CASSSGPGGPQYF. CDR3 in DNA: TGTGCCAGCAGCTCCGGACCAGGGGGGCCTCAGTACTTC.

This clone was picked up a small number of times. The rearrangement joins TRBV6-5 to TRBJ1-6; weak D call: TRBD1 (6 bases). The V end lost 5 bases, the J end lost 7 bases, and 12 bases lay between the germline ends. The germline V gene has CDR1 MNHEY and CDR2 SVGAGI. The CDR3 covers 14 residues. The CDR3 nucleotides read TGTGCCAGCAGTAGAGACAGGAGGAATTCACCCCTCCACTTT. Translating gives CASSRDRRNSPLHF.

In this sample, this clone turned up once. The genes are TRBV18 and TRBJ1-2; weak D call: TRBD1 (6 bases). This CDR3 region has 14 residues. Trimming shortened V by 2 bases and J by 1 base, and 8 bases separated the two germline ends. CDR1 and CDR2 from the germline V gene are KGHSH and LQKENI. Here the CDR3 DNA reads TGTGCCAGCTCACCAAACAGGGATAACTATGGCTACACCTTC. Amino acid sequence: CASSPNRDNYGYTF.

The J gene is TRBJ1-2, the V gene TRBV7-9; TRBD1 matches 7 bases. Trimming removed 0 bases from V and 2 bases from J; junction bases left unmatched: 0. Germline CDR1 and CDR2: SEHNR and FQNEAQ (reference sequence). This CDR3 has 14 residues. The CDR3: CASSLAQGNYGYTF. CDR3 nucleotides: TGTGCCAGCAGCTTAGCACAGGGGAACTATGGCTACACCTTC. The full variable domain, with the rest looked up from reference TRBV7-9 and TRBJ1-2, is DTGVSQNPRHKITKRGQNVTFRCDPISEHNRLYWYRQTLGQGPEFLTYFQNEAQLEKSRLLSDRFSAERPKGSFSTLEIQRTEQGDSAMYLCASSLAQGNYGYTFGSGTRLTVV.

In the case of this clone: The conserved final phenylalanine or tryptophan is absent from the CDR3, which likely points to a read error. V and J are TRBV6-4 and TRBJ2-3, with 11 positions matching TRBD2. The CDR3 totals 15 residues. In germline, CDR1 is MRHNA, CDR2 SNTAGT. The junction had 0 bases not matched to a gene; V was cut back by 0 bases and J by 4 bases. The CDR3 nucleotides are TGTGCCAGCAGTGACTCTAGCGGGGGGGCAGATACGCAGTATGTT. Amino acids: CASSDSSGGADTQYV.

The V call is TRBV5-1, the J call TRBJ2-3; perhaps TRBD2 as D (5 bases). Trimming pared 1 base from V and 3 bases from J, leaving 9 bases between. Germline CDR1 reads SGHRS; CDR2 reads YFSETQ. The CDR3 runs 14 residues. The CDR3 DNA is TGCGCCAGCAGCTTGAGCCCGGGGACAGATACGCAGTATTTT. Translation gives CASSLSPGTDTQYF.

The rearrangement uses TRBV6-1 and TRBJ2-7; 7 bases align to TRBD1. V lost 0 bases and J lost 6; bases outside the gene matches: 8. This CDR3 is 15 amino acids long. The germline V gene encodes CDR1 MNHNS and CDR2 SASEGT. CDR3 sequence: CASSEAVRGPIEQYF. CDR3 DNA: TGTGCCAGCAGTGAAGCGGTAAGGGGGCCGATCGAGCAGTACTTC.

The chain carries TRBV30 and TRBJ2-3; D may be TRBD2 (6 bases). V lost 0 bases, J lost 0 bases, and 10 bases lay in between. The CDR3 is 15 amino acids. Germline V gene data show CDR1 as GTSNPN and CDR2 as SVGIG (reference sequence). CDR3 loop: CAWSVGGFSTDTQYF. CDR3 bases: TGTGCCTGGAGTGTTGGGGGGTTCAGCACAGATACGCAGTATTTT.

The chain combines TRBV9 with TRBJ1-2; tentatively, D is TRBD1 (5 bases). The CDR3 length is 15 residues. Germline CDR1 reads SGDLS; CDR2 reads YYNGEE. Trimming pared 4 bases from V and 4 bases from J, leaving 17 bases between. The CDR3 sequence: CASSPTVSGGYGYTF. CDR3 nucleotide sequence: TGTGCCAGCAGCCCCACTGTTTCCGGGGGCTATGGCTACACCTTC.

Turning to this clone: At one end the junction does not follow the germline gene, possibly because of a read error. The chain has TRBV7-9 and TRBJ2-7; TRBD2 matches 12 bases. The CDR3 runs to 16 residues. In germline, CDR1 is SEHNR, CDR2 FQNEAQ (reference sequence). The CDR3 DNA sequence: TGTGCCAGCAGCCCTAGCCCGGGACTAGCGGGCTACAAGCAGTACTTC. Its protein product is CASSPSPGLAGYKQYF. The complete variable domain, with remaining parts taken from reference TRBV7-9 and TRBJ2-7, reads DTGVSQNPRHKITKRGQNVTFRCDPISEHNRLYWYRQTLGQGPEFLTYFQNEAQLEKSRLLSDRFSAERPKGSFSTLEIQRTEQGDSAMYLCASSPSPGLAGYKQYFGPGTRLTVT.

This rearrangement joins TRBV30 to TRBJ1-5; unclear D gene. From germline, CDR1 is GTSNPN and CDR2 SVGIG (reference sequence). The length of the CDR3 is 12 residues. Trimming removed 5 bases from V and 6 bases from J, with 11 bases in between. DNA for the CDR3: TGTGCCTGGGACTCGTACCTTCAGCCCCAGCATTTT. This gives the protein CAWDSYLQPQHF. The complete variable domain, with remaining parts taken from reference TRBV30 and TRBJ1-5, reads SQTIHQWPATLVQPVGSPLSLECTVEGTSNPNLYWYRQAAGRGLQLLFYSVGIGQISSEVPQNLSASRPQDRQFILSSKKLLLSDSGFYLCAWDSYLQPQHFGDGTRLSIL.

This chain links TRBV28 with TRBJ2-3; weak D call: TRBD1 (6 bases). The CDR3 runs to 17 residues. Germline V gives CDR1 MDHEN, CDR2 SYDVKM. V lost 6 bases and J 0 bases, leaving 19 bases between the germline ends. The CDR3 nucleotides are TGTGCCAGCAGCAGTGGACAGTGGCCCAGGAGCACAGATACGCAGTATTTT. It codes for CASSSGQWPRSTDTQYF.